The entry that follows covers one T cell receptor (beta chain) sequence. Its antigen is still unknown. This specimen comes from a study of cytomegalovirus exposure and HLA in healthy donors. Points from the study as a whole: It was reported that the classifier diagnosed cytomegalovirus status with high specificity and sensitivity in both the original and validation cohorts. The tendency of first-cohort TCR clusters to co-occur in the 90 to 150 validation repertoires emerged from a later analysis.

The CDR3 totals 14 residues. Germline CDR1 and CDR2: SGHRS and YFSETQ. V was shortened by 0 bases and J by 6 bases, with 12 bases between the two germline ends. The protocol was immunoSEQ multiplex PCR, while the TCRdb copy is restricted to in-frame clones and leaves out a portion. In the table there are 100,000 to 150,000 clones, about 91% of which are singletons. Sequencing was carried out using PBMCs. This TCR derives from a woman between 18 and 29 years old in good health and CMV-seronegative. The chain combines TRBV5-1 with TRBJ1-2; D gene uncertain. For the CDR3, the DNA is TGCGCCAGCAGCTTGGGAGGATACGTCGATGGCTACACCTTC. Its protein is CASSLGGYVDGYTF.